These 2 T cell receptor beta chains share one sample of origin, sequenced in a study of shared clonotypes between healthy human individuals. Data came from immunoSEQ multiplex PCR; TCRdb stores just in-frame clones and leaves some out. The profile shows fewer than 3 million clones, around 93% of them singletons. The sample comprised naive CD4+ T cells from PBMCs. The subset: CD45RA+ positively selected. These receptors originate from a man between 18 and 35 years old in good health. Some clones in this sample may be carry-over from other donors' samples.

The chain links TRBV19 to TRBJ1-5; unclear D gene. Per the germline V gene, CDR1 is LNHDA and CDR2 is SQIVND (reference sequence). The germline V and J ends were trimmed by 5 bases and 0 bases, with 17 bases remaining between them. The CDR3 covers 17 residues. For the CDR3, the DNA is TGTGCCAGTAGTCCGGCGATAGGAGGGTATAGCAATCAGCCCCAGCATTTT. Its protein product is CASSPAIGGYSNQPQHF.

CDR3 nucleotides: TGTGCCAGCAGCTTTGAAACGTCGGGAAGTAGCAATCAGCCCCAGCATTTT. This sequence encodes CASSFETSGSSNQPQHF. The chain recombines TRBV7-9 with TRBJ1-5, with D unresolved. The CDR3 has 17 residues. In germline, CDR1 is SEHNR, CDR2 FQNEAQ (reference sequence). Trimming removed 3 bases from V and 0 bases from J, with 15 bases in between.